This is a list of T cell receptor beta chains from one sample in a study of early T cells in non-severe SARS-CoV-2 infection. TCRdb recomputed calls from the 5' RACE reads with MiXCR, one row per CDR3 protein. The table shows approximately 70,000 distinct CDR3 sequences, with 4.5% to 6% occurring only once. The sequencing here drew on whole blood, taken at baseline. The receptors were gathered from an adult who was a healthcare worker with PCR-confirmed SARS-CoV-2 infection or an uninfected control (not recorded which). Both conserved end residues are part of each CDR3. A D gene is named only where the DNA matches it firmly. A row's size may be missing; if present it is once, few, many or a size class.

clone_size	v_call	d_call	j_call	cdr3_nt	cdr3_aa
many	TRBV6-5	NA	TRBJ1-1	TGTGCCAGCAGTTACGGGCAGCGCAATTTGAACACTGAAGCTTTCTTT	CASSYGQRNLNTEAFF
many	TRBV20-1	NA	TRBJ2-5	TGCAGTGCCCGCTCGGGGTACCAAGAGACCCAGTACTTC	CSARSGYQETQYF
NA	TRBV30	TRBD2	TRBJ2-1	TGTGCCTGCGGGACTAGCGGAGTTGAGCAGTTCTTC	CACGTSGVEQFF
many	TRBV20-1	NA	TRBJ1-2	TGCAGTGCTAGAGCCCGGGGGAACCCTTCGGGAGGCTACACCTTC	CSARARGNPSGGYTF
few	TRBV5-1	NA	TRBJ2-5	TGCGCCAGCAGCCCGAGCGACAGGTCGTTTGAGACCCAGTACTTC	CASSPSDRSFETQYF
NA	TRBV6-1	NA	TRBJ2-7	TGTGCCAGCAGTGAATTCCGAGGGAATCCCTACGAGCAGTACTTC	CASSEFRGNPYEQYF
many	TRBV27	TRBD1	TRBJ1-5	TGTGCCAGCAGTCAATCACAGGGGCAGCCCCAGCATTTT	CASSQSQGQPQHF
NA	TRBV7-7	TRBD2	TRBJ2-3	TGTGCCAGCAGCCCCAGCGGGAGAACAGATACGCAGTATTTT	CASSPSGRTDTQYF
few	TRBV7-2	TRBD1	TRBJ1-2	TGTGCCAGCAGCTTGAACAGGGGTACCTCCGATGGCTACACCTTC	CASSLNRGTSDGYTF
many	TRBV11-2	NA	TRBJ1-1	TGTGCCAGCAGCTTAGTGGTGGACACTGAAGCTTTCTTT	CASSLVVDTEAFF
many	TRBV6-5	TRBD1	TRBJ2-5	TGTGCCAGCAGCCGGCGGGGGACAGGGAAAGAGACCCAGTACTTC	CASSRRGTGKETQYF
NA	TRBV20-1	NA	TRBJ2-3	TGCAGTGCTAGTCCGGGACTCCAGATTAATACGCAGTATTTT	CSASPGLQINTQYF
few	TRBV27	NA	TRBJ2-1	TGTGCCAGCAGTTTAGGCAGGGGCAAGGGTGAGCAGTTCTTC	CASSLGRGKGEQFF
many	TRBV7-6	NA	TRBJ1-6	TGTGCCAGCAGCTTAGCGGACAGCCGGAATTATAATTCACCCCTCCACTTT	CASSLADSRNYNSPLHF
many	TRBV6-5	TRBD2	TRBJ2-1	TGTGCCAGCAGTTACTCGATAACTAGCGGGACCTACAATGAGCAGTTCTTC	CASSYSITSGTYNEQFF
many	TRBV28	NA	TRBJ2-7	TGTGCCAGCAGTTTCGGGGGAAATCCCTCCTACGAGCAGTACTTC	CASSFGGNPSYEQYF
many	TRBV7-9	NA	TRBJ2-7	TGTGCCAGCAGCTTAGGCCTAAGCTCCTACGAGCAGTACTTC	CASSLGLSSYEQYF
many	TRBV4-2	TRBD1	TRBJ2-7	TGTGCCAGCAGCCAAGACTTGACAGGGGGCTGGTACGAGCAGTACTTC	CASSQDLTGGWYEQYF
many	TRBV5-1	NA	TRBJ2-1	TGCGCCAGCAGCTGGCCCCGCGGACCAGAGCAGTTCTTC	CASSWPRGPEQFF
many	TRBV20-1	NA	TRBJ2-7	TGCAGTGCTAGACCCAGGGAGACCTACGAGCAGTACTTC	CSARPRETYEQYF
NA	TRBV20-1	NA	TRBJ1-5	TGCAGTGCTAGTAGCGGAATAGACGTTTATAGCAATCAGCCCCAGCATTTT	CSASSGIDVYSNQPQHF
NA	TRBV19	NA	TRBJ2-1	TGTGCCAGAATAAACCCCGGGGGGCCCTACAATGAGCAGTTCTTC	CARINPGGPYNEQFF
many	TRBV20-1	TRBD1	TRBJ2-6	TGCAGTGCTCGACCCCTGGGCTCCGGGACAGGGAAATCCTCTGGGGCCAACGTCCTGACTTTC	CSARPLGSGTGKSSGANVLTF
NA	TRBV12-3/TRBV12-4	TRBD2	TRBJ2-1	TGTGCCAGCAGACGTAGCGGGAGGGGGGCCCTCAATGAGCAGTTCTTC	CASRRSGRGALNEQFF
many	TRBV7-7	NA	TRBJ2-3	TGTGCCAGCAGCCCAGGGCAGGGACCTAAATATCTGCAGTATTTT	CASSPGQGPKYLQYF
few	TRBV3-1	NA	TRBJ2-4	TGTGCCAGCAGCCAATGGTCCGAAGCCAAAAACATTCAGTACTTC	CASSQWSEAKNIQYF
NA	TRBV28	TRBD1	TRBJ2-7	TGTGCCAGCAGTTTATTAGACAGGGTTAAGTACGAGCAGTACTTC	CASSLLDRVKYEQYF
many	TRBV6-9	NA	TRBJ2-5	TGTGCCACCCCCTTATCCCCAGGGCCCCGAGAGACCCAGTACTTC	CATPLSPGPRETQYF
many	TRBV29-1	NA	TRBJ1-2	TGCAGCGTTGAAGATATTGGGGTACTCTATGGCTATGGCTACACCTTC	CSVEDIGVLYGYGYTF
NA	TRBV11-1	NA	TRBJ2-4	TGTGCCAGCAGCTTGGGGACAGCGGGCTCCGTAGCCAAAAACATTCAGTACTTC	CASSLGTAGSVAKNIQYF
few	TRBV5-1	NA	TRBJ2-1	TGCGCCACCAAGCCTTCCGGGGTATTGAGCGATGAGCAGTTCTTC	CATKPSGVLSDEQFF
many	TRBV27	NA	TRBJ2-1	TGTGCCAGCAGTTCCGATCATGAGCAGTTCTTC	CASSSDHEQFF
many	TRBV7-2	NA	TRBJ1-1	TGTGCCAGCAGCTTTCCGGGTACTGAAGCTTTCTTT	CASSFPGTEAFF
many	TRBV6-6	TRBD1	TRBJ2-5	TGTGCCAGCTCCTACAGGGGGCAAGGGCAAGAGACCCAGTACTTC	CASSYRGQGQETQYF
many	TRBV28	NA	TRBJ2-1	TGTGCCATAGGGGATAGGGTGGTAGAGCAGTTCTTC	CAIGDRVVEQFF
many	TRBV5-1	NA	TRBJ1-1	TGCGCCAGCAGCTCCAGGGGAGGATACACTGAAGCTTTCTTT	CASSSRGGYTEAFF
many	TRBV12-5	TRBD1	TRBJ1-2	TGTGCTAGTGGTTTGTCTGGGACAGGGACCAGCTATGGCTACACCTTC	CASGLSGTGTSYGYTF
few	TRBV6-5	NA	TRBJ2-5	TGTGCCAGCAGTTACTCCGGCGGTCAAGAGACCCAGTACTTC	CASSYSGGQETQYF
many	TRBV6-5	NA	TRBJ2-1	TGTGCCAGCAGTTACCAAAGTAGGGGCGTGCAGTTCTTC	CASSYQSRGVQFF
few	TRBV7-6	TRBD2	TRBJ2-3	TGTGCCAGCAGCACTAGCGGCAGCACAGATACGCAGTATTTT	CASSTSGSTDTQYF
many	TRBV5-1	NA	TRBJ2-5	TGCGCCAGCAGCTTGGAAACAGAGCAAGAGACCCAGTACTTC	CASSLETEQETQYF
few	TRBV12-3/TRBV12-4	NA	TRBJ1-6	TGTGCCAGCAGTTTATGGGCATCACCCCTCCACTTT	CASSLWASPLHF
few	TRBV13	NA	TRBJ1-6	TGTGCCAGCAGCTTAGGTCGGGGCCCCACTTCACCCCTCCACTTT	CASSLGRGPTSPLHF
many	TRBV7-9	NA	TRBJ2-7	TGTGCCAGCAGCTTAGTTCCACCTTACGAGCAGTACTTC	CASSLVPPYEQYF
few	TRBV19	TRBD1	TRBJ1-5	TGTGCCAGTAGTACTACAGGGGGCGAACAGCCCCAGCATTTT	CASSTTGGEQPQHF
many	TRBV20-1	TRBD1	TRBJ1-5	TGCAGTGCTCACGGGACAGGGAGGTATGGCAATCAGCCCCAGCATTTT	CSAHGTGRYGNQPQHF
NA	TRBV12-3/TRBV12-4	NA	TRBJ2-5	TGTGCCAGCAGTTTCCCCCGAGCGGACGAGACCCAGTACTTC	CASSFPRADETQYF
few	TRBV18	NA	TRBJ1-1	TGTGCCAGCTCACCCCAGCAGGGGTCCAACACTGAAGCTTTCTTT	CASSPQQGSNTEAFF
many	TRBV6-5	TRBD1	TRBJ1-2	TGTGCCAGCAGGACAGGGGCGAACTATGGCTACACCTTC	CASRTGANYGYTF
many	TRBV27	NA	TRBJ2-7	TGTGCCAGCAGTAGGACAGGGTCAATAGCGGGAGCCGAGCAGTACTTC	CASSRTGSIAGAEQYF
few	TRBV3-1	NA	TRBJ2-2	TGTGCCAGCGGGGGCGCTTACACCGGGGAGCTGTTTTTT	CASGGAYTGELFF
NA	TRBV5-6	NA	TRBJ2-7	TGTGCCAGCAGCTTGGTAGAAGGATACGAGCAGTACTTC	CASSLVEGYEQYF
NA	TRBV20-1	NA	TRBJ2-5	TGCAGTGCCCCCCCCTTCGACAGGCCCACGACCCAGTACTTC	CSAPPFDRPTTQYF
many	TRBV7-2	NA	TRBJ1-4	TGTGCCAGCAGCTTAGATACTTTTAATGAAAAACTGTTTTTT	CASSLDTFNEKLFF
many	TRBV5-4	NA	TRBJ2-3	TGTGCCAGCAGCTTGGGGTCCAGGGACACAGACACAGATACGCAGTATTTT	CASSLGSRDTDTDTQYF
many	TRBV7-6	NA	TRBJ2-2	TGTGCCAGCAGCTTAGCGGGAGGGACAGGAAACACCGGGGAGCTGTTTTTT	CASSLAGGTGNTGELFF
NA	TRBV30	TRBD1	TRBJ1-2	TGTGCCTGGAGAAGGCAGGGGGCGTCGGGCTACACCTTC	CAWRRQGASGYTF
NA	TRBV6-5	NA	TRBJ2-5	TGTGCCAGCAGTTACTCGGTCAGCCAAGAGACCCAGTACTTC	CASSYSVSQETQYF
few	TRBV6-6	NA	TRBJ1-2	TGTGCCAGCAGTTACGTCCAGGGCAACTATGGCTACACCTTC	CASSYVQGNYGYTF
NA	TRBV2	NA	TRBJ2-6	TGTGCCAGCAGTGGGCCTGGGGCCAACGTCCTGACTTTC	CASSGPGANVLTF